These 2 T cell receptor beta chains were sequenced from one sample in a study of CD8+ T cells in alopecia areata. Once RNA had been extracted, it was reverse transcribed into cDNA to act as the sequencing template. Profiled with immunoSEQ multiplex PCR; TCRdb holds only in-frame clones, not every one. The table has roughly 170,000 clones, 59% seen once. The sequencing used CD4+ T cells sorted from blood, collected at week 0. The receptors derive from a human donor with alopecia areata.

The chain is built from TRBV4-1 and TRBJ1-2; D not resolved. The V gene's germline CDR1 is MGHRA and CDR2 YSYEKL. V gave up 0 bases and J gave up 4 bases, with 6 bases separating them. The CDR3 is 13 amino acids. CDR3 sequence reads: CASSQDNSYGYTF. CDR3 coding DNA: TGCGCCAGCAGCCAAGATAACAGCTATGGCTACACCTTC.

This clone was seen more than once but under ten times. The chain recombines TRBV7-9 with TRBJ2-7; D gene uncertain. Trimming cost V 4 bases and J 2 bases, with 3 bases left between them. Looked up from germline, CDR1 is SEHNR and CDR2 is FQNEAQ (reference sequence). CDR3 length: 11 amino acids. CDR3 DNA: TGTGCCAGCAGCTCTGCCTACGAGCAGTACTTC. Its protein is CASSSAYEQYF.